This entry is about one T cell receptor beta chain. Its antigen is as yet unknown. TCRdb re-analysed the 5' RACE reads in MiXCR, keeping a single row per CDR3 protein. The sample records under 200,000 distinct CDR3 sequences, roughly 10% being singletons. This specimen comes from a study of CD8 T cells in ankylosing spondylitis. Study-wide findings and caveats: A subset of motif variants has previously been described in the synovial fluid and blood of reactive arthritis. Made up of fewer than 10 highly homologous variants, a TCR beta motif appeared characteristic of ankylosing spondylitis blood.

This CDR3 has 13 residues. Germline CDR1 and CDR2: SGHRS and YFSETQ. V lost 3 bases, J lost 4 bases, and 9 bases lay in between. Input material: blood, either unsorted or a sorted T cell fraction (not recorded which). The chain couples TRBV5-1 to TRBJ2-3; D unresolved. The sequence was collected from a female donor with ankylosing spondylitis or in good health (not recorded which). This CDR3 is CASSSPLADTQYF. CDR3 sequence (DNA): TGCGCCAGCAGCTCCCCCTTGGCAGATACGCAGTATTTT. Full variable domain (missing parts from reference TRBV5-1 and TRBJ2-3): KAGVTQTPRYLIKTRGQQVTLSCSPISGHRSVSWYQQTPGQGLQFLFEYFSETQRNKGNFPGRFSGRQFSNSRSEMNVSTLELGDSALYLCASSSPLADTQYFGPGTRLTVL.